The clone carrying this T cell receptor beta chain occurred a few times. Its target is unknown. Each single cDNA molecule received a unique molecular identifier. Via MiXCR, TCRdb re-called the 5' RACE reads, giving one row per CDR3 protein. The sample includes some 45,000 distinct CDR3 sequences, under 9.5% of them seen just once. This sample is drawn from a study of early T cells in non-severe SARS-CoV-2 infection. Study details: Chains were not paired, and sequencing was done on bulk RNA from unsorted whole blood. Study-level points and caveats: VDJdb matching, biased toward anti-spike CD8 responses, missed private and CD4 specificities.

The germline V gene encodes CDR1 LGHDT and CDR2 YNNKEL (reference sequence). The CDR3 spans 15 residues. The V gene lost 2 bases and the J gene lost 1 base, with 8 bases spanning the gap. This chain joins TRBV3-1 and TRBJ2-2; no reliable D call. The clonotype originates from an adult who was a healthcare worker with PCR-confirmed SARS-CoV-2 infection or an uninfected control (not recorded which). Sequencing used whole blood. CDR3 region: CASSQPTRNTGELFF. The CDR3, as DNA: TGTGCCAGCAGCCAACCGACGAGGAACACCGGGGAGCTGTTTTTT.